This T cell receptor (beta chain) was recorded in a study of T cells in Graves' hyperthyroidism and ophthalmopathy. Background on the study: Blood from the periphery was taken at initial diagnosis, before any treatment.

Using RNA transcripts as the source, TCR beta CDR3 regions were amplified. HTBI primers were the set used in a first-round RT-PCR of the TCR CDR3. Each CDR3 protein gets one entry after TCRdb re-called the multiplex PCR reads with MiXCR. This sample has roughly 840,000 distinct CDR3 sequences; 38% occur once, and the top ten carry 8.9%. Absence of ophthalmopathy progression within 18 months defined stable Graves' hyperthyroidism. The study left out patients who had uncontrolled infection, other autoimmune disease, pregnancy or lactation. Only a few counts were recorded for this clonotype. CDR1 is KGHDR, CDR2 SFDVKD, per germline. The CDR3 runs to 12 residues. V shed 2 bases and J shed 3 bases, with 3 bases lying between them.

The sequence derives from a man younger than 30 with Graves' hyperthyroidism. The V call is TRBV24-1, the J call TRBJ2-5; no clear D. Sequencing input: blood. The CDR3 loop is CATSDYKETQYF. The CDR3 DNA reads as TGTGCCACCAGTGATTACAAAGAGACCCAGTACTTC.